This T cell receptor beta chain was captured in a study of CD8+ T cells in alopecia areata. Remarks on this clone: No antigen is known for it.

J lost 6 bases, V lost 5 bases, and 8 bases had no gene match. The CDR3 loop spans 15 amino acids. Germline V lookup: CDR1 MNHEY, CDR2 SMNVEV (reference sequence). Reverse transcription of extracted RNA yielded cDNA, which provided the sequencing template. TCRdb's copy holds only in-frame clones and misses some; the assay was immunoSEQ multiplex PCR. The repertoire holds about 200,000 clones, with over 45% as singletons. Points from the study as a whole: Possibly as an HLA-related effect, TCR sharing across patients appeared less clear than in mice. In scalp and blood, many expanded lesional clones persisted during tofacitinib. Scalp clonality, along with expanded CD8+ clones among the top 100, was significantly decreased by tofacitinib.

Treatment: oral pan-JAK inhibitor, 5-10 mg twice daily. The specimen comprised CD4+ T cells sorted from blood, sampled at week 24, from a patient treated with tofacitinib. The rearrangement joins TRBV27 to TRBJ2-5; 11 bases agree with TRBD1. The receptor was isolated from a human donor with alopecia areata. CDR3 DNA sequence: TGTGCCAGCAGTGCCCGGACAGGGGGCATGAAGACCCAGTACTTC. This gives the protein CASSARTGGMKTQYF.